This TCR beta chain originates from a study of T cell responses to AZD1222 COVID-19 vaccine. Study-level results: The donor group comprised mostly white British people and more females; the analysis possibly underestimated clonal diversity. Reportedly, nearly half of unique spike TCRs recognized epitopes outside B.1.351/B.1.1.7 mutations. At study baseline, merely roughly 6 AZD1222 recipients were seropositive.

Profiling relied on immunoSEQ multiplex PCR, and the TCRdb table lists in-frame clones only, not all of them. The table lists 65,000 to 100,000 clones, about 91% of them singletons. This CDR3 is built from 15 residues. V was clipped by 1 base and J by 7 bases; unmatched bases: 3. Per germline, CDR1 SNHLY and CDR2 FYNNEI. Regarding this clone: Its antigen is unidentified.

The chain uses TRBV2 and TRBJ1-5, with TRBD1 matching 11 bases. The source was peripheral blood, collected 28 days after the second AZD1222 dose. The receptor comes from an adult who received the AZD1222 COVID-19 vaccine. The CDR3 nucleotides are TGTGCCAGCAGTGAAGGGGACAGGGGGGAACAGCCCCAGCATTTT. Its protein product is CASSEGDRGEQPQHF. The full variable domain, with the rest looked up from reference TRBV2 and TRBJ1-5, is EPEVTQTPSHQVTQMGQEVILRCVPISNHLYFYWYRQILGQKVEFLVSFYNNEISEKSEIFDDQFSVERPDGSNFTLKIRSTKLEDSAMYFCASSEGDRGEQPQHFGDGTRLSIL.